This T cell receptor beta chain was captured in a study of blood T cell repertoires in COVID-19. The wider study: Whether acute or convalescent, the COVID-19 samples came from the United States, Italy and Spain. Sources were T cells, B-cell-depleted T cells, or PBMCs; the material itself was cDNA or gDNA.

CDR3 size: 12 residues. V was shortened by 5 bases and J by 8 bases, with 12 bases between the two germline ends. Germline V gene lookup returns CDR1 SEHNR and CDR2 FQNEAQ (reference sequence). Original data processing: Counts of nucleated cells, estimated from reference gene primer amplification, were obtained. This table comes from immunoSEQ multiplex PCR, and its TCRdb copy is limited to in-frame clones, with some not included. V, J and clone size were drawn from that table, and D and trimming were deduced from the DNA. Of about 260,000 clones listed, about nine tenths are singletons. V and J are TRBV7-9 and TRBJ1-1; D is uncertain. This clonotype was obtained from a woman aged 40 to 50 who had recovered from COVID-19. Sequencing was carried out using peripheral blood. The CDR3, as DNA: TGTGCCAGCAGCCCGAACGGGGTGGAAGCTTTCTTT. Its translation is CASSPNGVEAFF.